The rows below give T cell receptor beta chains drawn from one sample of a study of blood T cells in healthy people across ages. TCRdb re-called the 5' RACE reads with MiXCR, one entry per CDR3 protein. The repertoire holds under 2 million distinct CDR3 sequences, with around 35% as singletons. The sequencing input was blood. Receptors were obtained from a young woman in good health. Both conserved end residues are part of each CDR3. A D gene is named only where the DNA matches it firmly. Clone sizes are given selectively: once, few, many, or a class where the clone is expanded.

j_gene: TRBJ2-7; abundance: once; d_gene: TRBD2; v_gene: TRBV6-2/TRBV6-3; len: 16; CDR3aa: CASGGREGISNYEQYF; CDR3nt: TGTGCCAGCGGGGGGCGGGAGGGCATTTCGAACTACGAGCAGTACTTC
j_gene: TRBJ1-2; abundance: -; d_gene: TRBD1; v_gene: TRBV20-1; len: 15; CDR3aa: CSAREVGQINYGYTF; CDR3nt: TGCAGTGCTAGAGAGGTGGGACAGATCAACTATGGCTACACCTTC
j_gene: TRBJ2-1; abundance: -; d_gene: -; v_gene: TRBV10-3; len: 16; CDR3aa: CAISEQGSQGSDEQFF; CDR3nt: TGTGCCATCAGTGAGCAGGGGTCCCAGGGATCCGATGAGCAGTTCTTC
j_gene: TRBJ1-4; abundance: -; d_gene: -; v_gene: TRBV13; len: 12; CDR3aa: CASSSHYEKLFF; CDR3nt: TGTGCCAGCAGCAGTCATTATGAAAAACTGTTTTTT
j_gene: TRBJ2-1; abundance: -; d_gene: TRBD2; v_gene: TRBV6-1; len: 18; CDR3aa: CASSRKKSGMSSYNEQFF; CDR3nt: TGTGCCAGCAGTCGCAAAAAAAGCGGGATGAGCTCCTACAATGAGCAGTTCTTC
j_gene: TRBJ2-5; abundance: many; d_gene: -; v_gene: TRBV12-5; len: 13; CDR3aa: CASGKWGQETQYF; CDR3nt: TGTGCTAGCGGAAAATGGGGCCAAGAGACCCAGTACTTC
j_gene: TRBJ2-7; abundance: -; d_gene: -; v_gene: TRBV20-1; len: 15; CDR3aa: CSAEERERGGYEQYF; CDR3nt: TGCAGTGCTGAGGAGAGAGAGAGAGGTGGCTACGAGCAGTACTTC
j_gene: TRBJ2-4; abundance: many; d_gene: -; v_gene: TRBV29-1; len: 11; CDR3aa: CSVVQGNIQYF; CDR3nt: TGCAGCGTTGTTCAGGGAAACATTCAGTACTTC
j_gene: TRBJ2-5; abundance: -; d_gene: TRBD1; v_gene: TRBV27; len: 14; CDR3aa: CASSPRDRFETQYF; CDR3nt: TGTGCCAGCAGCCCCCGGGACAGGTTTGAGACCCAGTACTTC
j_gene: TRBJ2-5; abundance: -; d_gene: -; v_gene: TRBV10-3; len: 14; CDR3aa: CAISSRDDRETQYF; CDR3nt: TGTGCCATCAGTTCCCGGGACGACCGAGAGACCCAGTACTTC
j_gene: TRBJ2-6; abundance: -; d_gene: -; v_gene: TRBV6-1; len: 14; CDR3aa: CASRRANGANVLTF; CDR3nt: TGTGCCAGCAGGAGGGCTAACGGGGCCAACGTCCTGACTTTC
j_gene: TRBJ1-2; abundance: few; d_gene: -; v_gene: TRBV28; len: 14; CDR3aa: CASSFPGQLGGYTF; CDR3nt: TGTGCCAGCAGTTTTCCCGGACAATTAGGTGGCTACACCTTC
j_gene: TRBJ2-3; abundance: few; d_gene: TRBD2; v_gene: TRBV5-1; len: 15; CDR3aa: CASRASGASTDTQYF; CDR3nt: TGCGCCAGCAGGGCTAGCGGGGCGTCCACAGATACGCAGTATTTT
j_gene: TRBJ2-1; abundance: -; d_gene: TRBD2; v_gene: TRBV3-1; len: 16; CDR3aa: CASSPAGSKGNNEQFF; CDR3nt: TGTGCCAGCAGCCCAGCGGGAAGTAAGGGGAACAATGAGCAGTTCTTC
j_gene: TRBJ1-2; abundance: -; d_gene: -; v_gene: TRBV7-9; len: 13; CDR3aa: CASSLGTQDGYTF; CDR3nt: TGTGCCAGCAGCTTAGGGACCCAGGATGGCTACACCTTC
j_gene: TRBJ2-1; abundance: -; d_gene: TRBD2; v_gene: TRBV7-8; len: 19; CDR3aa: CASSLGPGTSGSSYNEQFF; CDR3nt: TGTGCTAGCAGCTTGGGTCCCGGGACTAGCGGTAGCTCCTACAATGAGCAGTTCTTC
j_gene: TRBJ1-1; abundance: many; d_gene: -; v_gene: TRBV7-9; len: 15; CDR3aa: CASSETGGLNTEAFF; CDR3nt: TGTGCCAGCAGCGAGACAGGTGGTTTGAACACTGAAGCTTTCTTT
j_gene: TRBJ1-2; abundance: many; d_gene: TRBD1; v_gene: TRBV29-1; len: 12; CDR3aa: CSVVTGGYGYTF; CDR3nt: TGCAGCGTTGTAACAGGGGGCTATGGCTACACCTTC
j_gene: TRBJ2-1; abundance: once; d_gene: TRBD1; v_gene: TRBV18; len: 17; CDR3aa: CASSRKTGEGGYNEQFF; CDR3nt: TGTGCCAGCTCACGTAAAACAGGGGAAGGGGGCTACAATGAGCAGTTCTTC
j_gene: TRBJ2-3; abundance: -; d_gene: -; v_gene: TRBV27; len: 13; CDR3aa: CASSSINTDTQYF; CDR3nt: TGTGCCAGCAGTTCGATTAACACAGATACGCAGTATTTT
j_gene: TRBJ2-1; abundance: few; d_gene: TRBD2; v_gene: TRBV20-1; len: 15; CDR3aa: CSALILAGPNNEQFF; CDR3nt: TGCAGTGCCCTAATACTAGCGGGCCCGAACAATGAGCAGTTCTTC
j_gene: TRBJ2-7; abundance: once; d_gene: TRBD2; v_gene: TRBV20-1; len: 18; CDR3aa: CSASSPGIAGGWDYEQYF; CDR3nt: TGCAGTGCTTCCTCCCCGGGAATAGCGGGGGGGTGGGACTACGAGCAGTACTTC
j_gene: TRBJ2-1; abundance: few; d_gene: TRBD2; v_gene: TRBV6-1; len: 18; CDR3aa: CASSHWTSGGAVRNEQFF; CDR3nt: TGTGCCAGCAGCCACTGGACTAGCGGGGGGGCCGTGCGCAATGAGCAGTTCTTC
j_gene: TRBJ1-1; abundance: -; d_gene: -; v_gene: TRBV11-1; len: 13; CDR3aa: CASIGTVDTEAFF; CDR3nt: TGTGCCAGCATCGGGACCGTGGACACTGAAGCTTTCTTT
j_gene: TRBJ2-7; abundance: few; d_gene: TRBD2; v_gene: TRBV27; len: 16; CDR3aa: CASSFLSSGLAGEQYF; CDR3nt: TGTGCCAGCAGTTTCCTCTCCTCGGGACTAGCGGGCGAGCAGTACTTC
j_gene: TRBJ1-2; abundance: -; d_gene: -; v_gene: TRBV27; len: 14; CDR3aa: CASSLSMGIYGYTF; CDR3nt: TGTGCCAGCAGTTTAAGTATGGGAATCTATGGCTACACCTTC
j_gene: TRBJ1-1; abundance: -; d_gene: TRBD1; v_gene: TRBV29-1; len: 13; CDR3aa: CSATGQVNTEAFF; CDR3nt: TGCAGCGCCACGGGACAGGTGAACACTGAAGCTTTCTTT
j_gene: TRBJ2-3; abundance: few; d_gene: -; v_gene: TRBV14; len: 11; CDR3aa: CASSQVGAQYF; CDR3nt: TGTGCCAGCAGCCAAGTTGGGGCACAGTATTTT
j_gene: TRBJ2-3; abundance: few; d_gene: -; v_gene: TRBV5-1; len: 16; CDR3aa: CASSLVGHHGADTQYF; CDR3nt: TGCGCCAGCAGCTTAGTGGGGCACCATGGAGCAGATACGCAGTATTTT
j_gene: TRBJ1-5; abundance: -; d_gene: -; v_gene: TRBV27; len: 14; CDR3aa: CASGEAYSNQPQHF; CDR3nt: TGTGCCAGCGGGGAAGCTTATAGCAATCAGCCCCAGCATTTT
j_gene: TRBJ2-1; abundance: -; d_gene: TRBD1; v_gene: TRBV6-1; len: 13; CDR3aa: CASRDRGEHEQFF; CDR3nt: TGTGCCAGCCGGGACAGGGGGGAGCATGAGCAGTTCTTC
j_gene: TRBJ2-3; abundance: few; d_gene: TRBD2; v_gene: TRBV6-2/TRBV6-3; len: 13; CDR3aa: CASSSGLLRPEYF; CDR3nt: TGTGCCAGCAGTTCGGGACTACTCCGACCGGAGTATTTT
j_gene: TRBJ1-2; abundance: -; d_gene: -; v_gene: TRBV25-1; len: 16; CDR3aa: CASSESQGPVSYGYTF; CDR3nt: TGTGCCAGCAGTGAATCACAGGGTCCAGTAAGCTATGGCTACACCTTC
j_gene: TRBJ1-2; abundance: few; d_gene: -; v_gene: TRBV12-3/TRBV12-4; len: 14; CDR3aa: CASRSLAANYGYTF; CDR3nt: TGTGCCAGCAGATCGCTAGCAGCTAACTATGGCTACACCTTC
j_gene: TRBJ2-5; abundance: once; d_gene: TRBD2; v_gene: TRBV10-2; len: 17; CDR3aa: CASSVGTSGGAPKTQYF; CDR3nt: TGCGCCAGCAGTGTAGGGACTAGCGGGGGGGCCCCAAAGACCCAGTACTTC
j_gene: TRBJ2-7; abundance: few; d_gene: TRBD2; v_gene: TRBV7-9; len: 19; CDR3aa: CASSLAQMRGGGVSYEQYF; CDR3nt: TGTGCCAGCAGCTTAGCGCAAATGAGAGGCGGGGGGGTCTCCTACGAGCAGTACTTC
j_gene: TRBJ2-1; abundance: few; d_gene: TRBD1; v_gene: TRBV5-6; len: 15; CDR3aa: CASSFAGQGANEQFF; CDR3nt: TGTGCCAGCAGCTTCGCGGGACAGGGGGCCAATGAGCAGTTCTTC
j_gene: TRBJ1-2; abundance: few; d_gene: -; v_gene: TRBV4-1; len: 14; CDR3aa: CASSQVLTMGGYTF; CDR3nt: TGCGCCAGCAGCCAAGTACTCACAATGGGTGGCTACACCTTC
j_gene: TRBJ2-3; abundance: -; d_gene: -; v_gene: TRBV15; len: 15; CDR3aa: CATSTQRGEEDTQYF; CDR3nt: TGTGCCACCAGCACCCAACGAGGTGAGGAGGATACGCAGTATTTT
j_gene: TRBJ1-1; abundance: -; d_gene: TRBD1; v_gene: TRBV20-1; len: 18; CDR3aa: CSASEIGRGQLMDTEAFF; CDR3nt: TGCAGTGCTAGCGAAATAGGTAGGGGACAGCTTATGGACACTGAAGCTTTCTTT
j_gene: TRBJ2-7; abundance: -; d_gene: -; v_gene: TRBV20-1; len: 14; CDR3aa: CSARGGGRGLEQYF; CDR3nt: TGCAGTGCTAGAGGTGGGGGTAGGGGCCTCGAGCAGTACTTC
j_gene: TRBJ2-3; abundance: many; d_gene: -; v_gene: TRBV29-1; len: 14; CDR3aa: CSVDRDTNTDTQYF; CDR3nt: TGCAGCGTTGACCGGGACACCAACACAGATACGCAGTATTTT
j_gene: TRBJ2-1; abundance: -; d_gene: -; v_gene: TRBV3-1; len: 15; CDR3aa: CASSHLGGRFNEQFF; CDR3nt: TGTGCCAGCAGCCATCTGGGGGGGCGCTTCAATGAGCAGTTCTTC
j_gene: TRBJ1-1; abundance: once; d_gene: -; v_gene: TRBV27; len: 15; CDR3aa: CASSFLAGEATEAFF; CDR3nt: TGTGCCAGCAGTTTCCTGGCGGGTGAGGCCACTGAAGCTTTCTTT
j_gene: TRBJ2-3; abundance: -; d_gene: -; v_gene: TRBV5-1; len: 15; CDR3aa: CASRTASELPDTQYF; CDR3nt: TGCGCCAGCAGGACCGCCTCCGAGCTCCCAGATACGCAGTATTTT
j_gene: TRBJ1-2; abundance: -; d_gene: TRBD1; v_gene: TRBV6-1; len: 14; CDR3aa: CASSGVTGAGGYTF; CDR3nt: TGTGCCAGCAGTGGGGTGACAGGGGCCGGAGGCTACACCTTC
j_gene: TRBJ2-1; abundance: few; d_gene: -; v_gene: TRBV20-1; len: 12; CDR3aa: CSARRDSNEQFF; CDR3nt: TGCAGTGCTAGAAGGGATTCCAATGAGCAGTTCTTC
j_gene: TRBJ2-7; abundance: -; d_gene: -; v_gene: TRBV27; len: 16; CDR3aa: CASSSFIRDGSYEQYF; CDR3nt: TGTGCCAGCAGCTCTTTTATTCGGGACGGATCCTACGAGCAGTACTTC
j_gene: TRBJ2-3; abundance: few; d_gene: TRBD2; v_gene: TRBV27; len: 15; CDR3aa: CASRRLAGMPDTQYF; CDR3nt: TGTGCCAGCAGAAGACTAGCGGGAATGCCAGATACGCAGTATTTT
j_gene: TRBJ2-7; abundance: -; d_gene: -; v_gene: TRBV15; len: 15; CDR3aa: CATSRETGDSYEQYF; CDR3nt: TGTGCCACCAGCAGAGAGACAGGTGACTCCTACGAGCAGTACTTC
j_gene: TRBJ1-1; abundance: few; d_gene: -; v_gene: TRBV4-1; len: 16; CDR3aa: CASSQGLGRTNTEAFF; CDR3nt: TGCGCCAGCAGCCAAGGTTTGGGCAGGACGAACACTGAAGCTTTCTTT
j_gene: TRBJ2-7; abundance: few; d_gene: -; v_gene: TRBV6-1; len: 12; CDR3aa: CASSERNYEQYF; CDR3nt: TGTGCCAGCAGTGAGCGGAACTACGAGCAGTACTTC
j_gene: TRBJ2-3; abundance: -; d_gene: TRBD2; v_gene: TRBV5-5; len: 16; CDR3aa: CANRNASGGSTDTQYF; CDR3nt: TGTGCCAACCGAAATGCTAGCGGAGGGAGCACAGATACGCAGTATTTT
j_gene: TRBJ2-7; abundance: -; d_gene: TRBD2; v_gene: TRBV20-1; len: 18; CDR3aa: CSATTSGRETLRSYEQYF; CDR3nt: TGCAGTGCTACGACTAGCGGGAGGGAAACGTTGCGGTCCTACGAGCAGTACTTC
j_gene: TRBJ2-5; abundance: many; d_gene: TRBD2; v_gene: TRBV29-1; len: 13; CDR3aa: CSVRGGGALAQYF; CDR3nt: TGCAGCGTGAGGGGCGGGGGGGCTTTAGCCCAGTACTTC
j_gene: TRBJ2-1; abundance: few; d_gene: TRBD2; v_gene: TRBV2; len: 14; CDR3aa: CASTGTSGNVEQFF; CDR3nt: TGTGCCAGCACCGGGACTAGCGGGAATGTTGAGCAGTTCTTC